Listed here are 29 T cell receptor beta chains from one sample, sequenced in a study of radiation and T cells in renal cell carcinoma. Sequencing was performed with immunoSEQ multiplex PCR; in TCRdb, only in-frame clones are kept and a portion is missing. The sample lists 150,000 or so clones; about 88% were seen once. Time point of the sample: baseline pretreatment blood. Treatment defined: 15 Gy SBRT to primary tumor, nephrectomy 4 weeks later. Sequenced material: blood, taken from a patient whose treatment included radiotherapy and nephrectomy. These receptor sequences come from a woman aged 50 to 65 with renal cell carcinoma.

The chain carries TRBV14 and TRBJ2-7; a possible D gene is TRBD2 (5 bases). The CDR3 covers 14 residues. Trimming took off 4 bases at V and 2 bases at J, with 12 bases between the two ends. Germline lookup yields CDR1 SGHDN and CDR2 FVKESK. The CDR3 sequence: CASSLRRGAYEQYF. The CDR3 DNA reads as TGTGCCAGCAGCCTCAGACGGGGAGCCTACGAGCAGTACTTC.

The rearrangement links TRBV9 to TRBJ1-2; 8 nucleotides match TRBD1. With 6 bases clipped from V and 1 base from J, the junction kept 8 bases outside the gene matches. The germline V gene has CDR1 SGDLS and CDR2 YYNGEE. The CDR3 length is 15 residues. CDR3 DNA sequence: TGTGCCAGCAATAGGGGACAGGAGCTTAACTATGGCTACACCTTC. Translating gives CASNRGQELNYGYTF.

This chain uses TRBV6-5 with TRBJ2-1; TRBD1 matches at 8 bases. The CDR3 consists of 15 residues. J lost 8 bases, V lost 2 bases, and 8 bases had no gene match. Germline loops: CDR1 MNHEY, CDR2 SVGAGI. CDR3: CASSYMGQALDEQFF. CDR3 coding DNA: TGTGCCAGCAGTTACATGGGACAGGCTCTCGATGAGCAGTTCTTC.

Concerning this clone itself: Other DNA sequences in the sample encode the same CDR3. The chain joins TRBV5-4 to TRBJ1-1; D ambiguous. CDR3 size: 12 residues. CDR1 SGHNT and CDR2 YYREEE come from the germline V gene (reference sequence). V was cut by 4 bases and J by 2 bases, with 6 bases left in between. Here the CDR3 reads CASSQANTEAFF. For the CDR3, the DNA is TGTGCCAGCAGCCAGGCAAACACTGAAGCTTTCTTT. The full variable domain, rest sourced from reference TRBV5-4 and TRBJ1-1, is ETGVTQSPTHLIKTRGQQVTLRCSSQSGHNTVSWYQQALGQGPQFIFQYYREEENGRGNFPPRFSGLQFPNYSSELNVNALELDDSALYLCASSQANTEAFFGQGTRLTVV.

The rearrangement links TRBV6-5 to TRBJ1-6; 12 nucleotides match TRBD1. Germline CDR1 reads MNHEY; CDR2 reads SVGAGI. This CDR3 has 15 amino acids. Trimming removed 6 bases from V and 8 bases from J; junction bases left unmatched: 5. CDR3 residues: CASRRDRGLDSPLHF. CDR3 DNA sequence: TGTGCCAGCAGGAGGGACAGGGGGCTAGATTCACCCCTCCACTTT.

The chain links TRBV13 to TRBJ1-3; D gene uncertain. This CDR3 is 12 amino acids long. V shed 2 bases and J shed 4 bases, with 3 bases lying between them. Germline CDR1 and CDR2: PRHDT and FYEKMQ (reference sequence). CDR3 nucleotide sequence: TGTGCCAGCAGCTTACTGGGAAACACCATATATTTT. Translation gives CASSLLGNTIYF.

In this sample, this clone turned up a few times. The chain links TRBV4-3 to TRBJ2-2, with unresolved D. The germline V gene encodes CDR1 LGHNA and CDR2 YSLEER. This CDR3 region has 16 residues. The ends were cut back, 0 bases at V and 3 bases at J, with 11 bases in the middle. The CDR3 sequence is CASSQDVGIDTGELFF. CDR3 bases: TGCGCCAGCAGCCAAGACGTGGGCATCGACACCGGGGAGCTGTTTTTT.

V is TRBV18 and J is TRBJ1-6; D is perhaps TRBD1 (6 bases). This CDR3 contains 14 residues. V shed 3 bases and J shed 10 bases, with 13 bases lying between them. CDR1 is KGHSH and CDR2 is LQKENI in the germline V gene. The CDR3 bases are TGTGCCAGCTCACCCGGCAGGGGTAACTCACCCCTCCACTTT. This translates into CASSPGRGNSPLHF.

The chain couples TRBV7-3 to TRBJ2-7; 7 bases match TRBD2. The CDR3 is 13 amino acids. The ends lost 5 bases at V and 6 bases at J; junction bases unmatched: 7. CDR1 is SGHTA and CDR2 is FQGTGA in the germline V gene. CDR3 sequence (DNA): TGTGCCAGCAGCCCGGCCGGGGAGGGCGAGCAGTACTTC. This gives the protein CASSPAGEGEQYF.

The rearrangement joins TRBV6-5 to TRBJ1-2; D is unresolved. Germline V gene data show CDR1 as MNHEY and CDR2 as SVGAGI. This CDR3 contains 13 residues. The ends were cut back, 5 bases at V and 10 bases at J, with 17 bases in the middle. CDR3 protein: CASSESGEIDYTF. The CDR3, as DNA: TGTGCCAGCAGTGAAAGTGGGGAGATCGACTACACCTTC.

V and J are TRBV19 and TRBJ2-1; D might be TRBD2 (7 bases). V was cut by 6 bases and J by 5 bases, with 14 bases left in between. The CDR3 spans 14 residues. Germline loops: CDR1 LNHDA, CDR2 SQIVND (reference sequence). The CDR3 protein is CASRRGGENNEQFF. CDR3 DNA: TGTGCCAGTAGAAGAGGGGGGGAAAACAATGAGCAGTTCTTC.

This chain joins TRBV4-1 and TRBJ1-2; TRBD1 is a possible D gene (6 bases). CDR1 is MGHRA and CDR2 is YSYEKL in the germline V gene. V shed 0 bases and J shed 2 bases, with 16 bases lying between them. This CDR3 contains 17 residues. The CDR3 DNA follows: TGCGCCAGCAGCCAAGAGATTGGTACAGGGCCAAACTATGGCTACACCTTC. Translating it yields CASSQEIGTGPNYGYTF.

The genes are TRBV19 and TRBJ1-4; 7 nucleotides align to TRBD1. Unmatched junction bases numbered 6, after V lost 5 bases and J lost 3 bases. The length of the CDR3 is 15 residues. CDR1 and CDR2 from the germline V gene are LNHDA and SQIVND (reference sequence). CDR3: CASSRLGQPNEKLFF. The CDR3 bases are TGTGCCAGTAGTCGCCTGGGACAGCCTAATGAAAAACTGTTTTTT.

The chain has TRBV4-2 and TRBJ1-6, with TRBD1 as a possible D gene (6 bases). Germline V gene sequence: CDR1 LGHNA, CDR2 YNFKEQ. This CDR3 comprises 18 residues. Trimming took off 1 base at V and 10 bases at J, with 23 bases between the two ends. The CDR3 DNA reads as TGTGCCAGCAGCCAAGCAGTACAGGGCGGTGGTCGGTCCTCACCCCTCCACTTT. This sequence encodes CASSQAVQGGGRSSPLHF.

The chain joins TRBV5-1 to TRBJ1-1; 9 bases map to TRBD1. The germline gives CDR1 SGHRS, CDR2 YFSETQ. CDR3 size: 16 residues. V shed 1 base and J 1 base; nucleotides not matched to a gene: 5. This CDR3 reads CASSLRTGVTNTEAFF. CDR3 DNA sequence: TGCGCCAGCAGCTTGAGGACAGGGGTAACGAACACTGAAGCTTTCTTT.

The V call is TRBV6-6, the J call TRBJ2-7; TRBD2 might be the D (6 bases). V lost 2 bases and J 7 bases, leaving 15 bases between the germline ends. CDR3 length: 14 residues. From germline, CDR1 is MNHNY and CDR2 SVGAGI (reference sequence). The CDR3 DNA is TGTGCCAGCAGTTACGGCGGGGCGCAGGAGGAGCAGTACTTC. The encoded protein is CASSYGGAQEEQYF.

The chain combines TRBV12-5 with TRBJ1-2; tentatively, D is TRBD1 (5 bases). V gave up 5 bases and J gave up 4 bases, with 23 bases separating them. The CDR3 is made up of 17 amino acids. CDR1 LGHNT and CDR2 FRNRAP come from the germline V gene. The CDR3 DNA reads as TGTGCTAGTGGTCGAGGGATAGGGACCGACAACCTCTATGGCTACACCTTC. The encoded protein is CASGRGIGTDNLYGYTF. Drawing the rest from reference TRBV12-5 and TRBJ1-2, the complete variable domain is DARVTQTPRHKVTEMGQEVTMRCQPILGHNTVFWYRQTMMQGLELLAYFRNRAPLDDSGMPKDRFSAEMPDATLATLKIQPSEPRDSAVYFCASGRGIGTDNLYGYTFGSGTRLTVV.

This sequence joins TRBV2 and TRBJ2-7; D is undetermined. Germline lookup yields CDR1 SNHLY and CDR2 FYNNEI. Trimming removed 3 bases at V and 3 bases at J, with 12 bases between. The CDR3 loop spans 14 amino acids. CDR3 nucleotides: TGTGCCAGCAGTGAGGATAACCGCATCTACGAGCAGTACTTC. Its translation: CASSEDNRIYEQYF. The whole variable domain, filled in from reference TRBV2 and TRBJ2-7, reads EPEVTQTPSHQVTQMGQEVILRCVPISNHLYFYWYRQILGQKVEFLVSFYNNEISEKSEIFDDQFSVERPDGSNFTLKIRSTKLEDSAMYFCASSEDNRIYEQYFGPGTRLTVT.

The genes are TRBV5-1 and TRBJ1-2; D remains unclear. This CDR3 spans 15 amino acids. V was shortened by 0 bases and J by 5 bases, with 14 bases between the two germline ends. CDR1 SGHRS and CDR2 YFSETQ come from the germline V gene. CDR3 sequence reads: CASSLVDPRKYGYTF. The CDR3 coding sequence is TGCGCCAGCAGCTTGGTAGACCCTAGGAAGTATGGCTACACCTTC.

As for this clone: One end of the junction varies from germline; a read error may be responsible. This chain connects TRBV11-2 to TRBJ2-5; 7 bases map to TRBD2. Germline V CDR1 and CDR2: SGHAT, FQNNGV. CDR3 length: 13 residues. The CDR3 DNA reads as TGTGTCAGCACCCAACTCGGGAGGGAGACCCAGTACTTC. Protein sequence: CVSTQLGRETQYF.

This clone is termed medium-sized. The CDR3 nucleotides are TGTGCCAGCAGCGGACGAGAGTTTAGCTCTGAAGCTTTCTTT. It translates to CASSGREFSSEAFF. This rearrangement joins TRBV9 to TRBJ1-1; D not resolved. The CDR3 spans 14 residues. Trimming pared 3 bases from V and 6 bases from J, leaving 15 bases between. The germline V gene encodes CDR1 SGDLS and CDR2 YYNGEE.

CDR3: CASSLEGNSPLHF. The CDR3 DNA follows: TGTGCCAGCAGCTTGGAGGGGAATTCACCCCTCCACTTT. The V call is TRBV5-8, the J call TRBJ1-6; D might be TRBD1 (5 bases). The length of the CDR3 is 13 residues. V was pared by 0 bases and J by 7 bases, with 5 bases between. Germline V gives CDR1 SGHTS, CDR2 YDEGEE.

The chain employs TRBV4-1 and TRBJ1-5; possible D gene TRBD1, 6 bases. This CDR3 is 16 amino acids long. The germline CDR1 and CDR2 sequences are MGHRA and YSYEKL. V was shortened by 0 bases and J by 3 bases, with 12 bases between the two germline ends. The CDR3 sequence is CASSQDGQGLNQPQHF. The CDR3 nucleotides are TGCGCCAGCAGCCAAGATGGGCAGGGGCTCAATCAGCCCCAGCATTTT.

This chain connects TRBV9 to TRBJ2-1; possibly TRBD1 for D (5 bases). The ends were cut back, 0 bases at V and 2 bases at J, with 9 bases in the middle. The CDR3 has 15 residues. CDR1 and CDR2 (germline): SGDLS, YYNGEE. CDR3 in amino acids: CASSVAPGTYNEQFF. Written as DNA, the CDR3 is TGTGCCAGCAGCGTAGCGCCAGGGACCTACAATGAGCAGTTCTTC.

V gene TRBV6-1 combines with J gene TRBJ2-6; TRBD2 matches 8 bases. The J segment lost 1 base and the V segment lost 8 bases, leaving 4 bases of the junction unmatched. The CDR3 length is 15 residues. Germline V gives CDR1 MNHNS, CDR2 SASEGT. The CDR3 DNA is TGTGCCAGCTTCAGCGGGGGATCTGGGGCCAACGTCCTGACTTTC. This gives the protein CASFSGGSGANVLTF.

There are a few counts of this clone. The chain couples TRBV30 to TRBJ1-5; tentative D call: TRBD1 (6 bases). The CDR3 length is 15 residues. Trimming removed 2 bases at V and 1 base at J, with 12 bases between. CDR1 is GTSNPN and CDR2 is SVGIG in the germline V gene (reference sequence). DNA for the CDR3: TGTGCCTGGAGTACTACAGGGAGCAGCAATCAGCCCCAGCATTTT. Protein: CAWSTTGSSNQPQHF.

Only one count was recorded for this clone. This sequence joins TRBV5-6 and TRBJ1-2; D unclear. This CDR3 spans 15 amino acids. Trimming removed 4 bases at V and 4 bases at J, with 17 bases between. Per the germline V gene, CDR1 is SGHDT and CDR2 is YYEEEE. The CDR3 is CASSPSISDAYGYTF. The CDR3 region has the DNA TGTGCCAGCAGCCCTTCAATATCGGATGCCTATGGCTACACCTTC.

This chain uses TRBV6-5 with TRBJ1-1, with a tentative D call TRBD1 (5 bases). This CDR3 is built from 14 residues. Germline CDR1 MNHEY, CDR2 SVGAGI. V was pared by 6 bases and J by 4 bases, with 15 bases between. CDR3 protein: CASSPPGARTEAFF. The CDR3 bases are TGTGCCAGCAGCCCCCCCGGGGCTCGCACTGAAGCTTTCTTT.

To note about this clone: Other DNA sequences from this sample encode an identical CDR3 as well. In nucleotides, the CDR3 is TGTGCCAGCAGCCAACCCGAGGGTTTCGCAGGAGGGGGCTACACCTTC. This gives the protein CASSQPEGFAGGGYTF. The J gene is TRBJ1-2, the V gene TRBV4-2; D unclear. This CDR3 is built from 16 residues. The V and J ends lost 2 bases and 8 bases respectively, with 21 bases between them. Germline V CDR1 and CDR2: LGHNA, YNFKEQ.